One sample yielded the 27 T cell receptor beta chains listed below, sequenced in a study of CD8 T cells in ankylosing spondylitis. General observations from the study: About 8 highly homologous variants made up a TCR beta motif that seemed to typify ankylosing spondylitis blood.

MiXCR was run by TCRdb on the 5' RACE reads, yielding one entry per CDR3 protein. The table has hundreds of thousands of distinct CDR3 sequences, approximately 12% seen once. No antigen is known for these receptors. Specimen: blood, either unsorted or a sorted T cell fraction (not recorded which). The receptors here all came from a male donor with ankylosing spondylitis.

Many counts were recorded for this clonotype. In DNA, the CDR3 is TGTGCCAGCAGTTACAACGACGGGGAGCTGTTTTTT. It specifies CASSYNDGELFF. The chain is built from TRBV6-5 and TRBJ2-2; no definite D call. Germline CDR1 and CDR2: MNHEY and SVGAGI. The CDR3 consists of 12 residues. V shed 2 bases and J shed 7 bases, with 5 bases lying between them.

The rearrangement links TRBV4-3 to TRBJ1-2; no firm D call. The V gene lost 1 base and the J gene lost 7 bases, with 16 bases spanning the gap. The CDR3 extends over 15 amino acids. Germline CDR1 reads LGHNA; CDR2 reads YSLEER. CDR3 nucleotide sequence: TGCGCCAGCAGCCAAGGTGGGGTTTCAGAATTTGGCTACACCTTC. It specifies CASSQGGVSEFGYTF.

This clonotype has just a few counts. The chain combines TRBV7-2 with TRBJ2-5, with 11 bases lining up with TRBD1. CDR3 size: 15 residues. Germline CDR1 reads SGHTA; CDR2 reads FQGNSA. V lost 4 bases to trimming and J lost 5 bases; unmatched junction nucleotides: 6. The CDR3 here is CASSYMGQGGETQYF. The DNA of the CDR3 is TGTGCCAGCAGCTACATGGGACAGGGGGGCGAGACCCAGTACTTC.

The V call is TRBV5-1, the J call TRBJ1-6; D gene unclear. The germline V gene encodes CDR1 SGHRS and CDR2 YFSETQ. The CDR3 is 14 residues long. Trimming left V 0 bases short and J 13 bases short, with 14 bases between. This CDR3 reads CASSLDSRGSPLHF. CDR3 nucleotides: TGCGCCAGCAGCTTGGACAGCCGGGGTTCTCCCCTCCACTTT. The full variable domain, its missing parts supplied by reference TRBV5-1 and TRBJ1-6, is KAGVTQTPRYLIKTRGQQVTLSCSPISGHRSVSWYQQTPGQGLQFLFEYFSETQRNKGNFPGRFSGRQFSNSRSEMNVSTLELGDSALYLCASSLDSRGSPLHFGNGTRLTVT.

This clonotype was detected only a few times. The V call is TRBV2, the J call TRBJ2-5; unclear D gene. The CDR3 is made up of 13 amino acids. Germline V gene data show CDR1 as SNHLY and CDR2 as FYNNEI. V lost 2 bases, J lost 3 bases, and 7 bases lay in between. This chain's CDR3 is CASSEIREETQYF. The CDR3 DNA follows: TGTGCCAGCAGTGAAATAAGAGAAGAGACCCAGTACTTC.

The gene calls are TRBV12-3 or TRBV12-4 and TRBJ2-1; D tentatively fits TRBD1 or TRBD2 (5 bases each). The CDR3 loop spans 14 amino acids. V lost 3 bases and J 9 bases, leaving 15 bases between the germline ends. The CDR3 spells CASSFSGFGGEQFF. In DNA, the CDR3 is TGTGCCAGCAGTTTCTCGGGCTTTGGGGGTGAGCAGTTCTTC.

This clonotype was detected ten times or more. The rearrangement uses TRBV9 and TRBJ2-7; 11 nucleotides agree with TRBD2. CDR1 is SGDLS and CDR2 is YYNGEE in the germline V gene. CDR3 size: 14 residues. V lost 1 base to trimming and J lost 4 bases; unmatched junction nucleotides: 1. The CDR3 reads CASSVLAGGYEQYF. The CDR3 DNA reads TGTGCCAGCAGCGTACTAGCGGGAGGATACGAGCAGTACTTC.

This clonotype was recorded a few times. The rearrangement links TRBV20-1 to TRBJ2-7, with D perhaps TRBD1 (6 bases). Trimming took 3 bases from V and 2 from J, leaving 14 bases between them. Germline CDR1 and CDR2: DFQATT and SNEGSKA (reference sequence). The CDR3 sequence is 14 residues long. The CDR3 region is CSASQSGTTYEQYF. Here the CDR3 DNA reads TGCAGTGCTAGTCAATCAGGGACAACCTACGAGCAGTACTTC.

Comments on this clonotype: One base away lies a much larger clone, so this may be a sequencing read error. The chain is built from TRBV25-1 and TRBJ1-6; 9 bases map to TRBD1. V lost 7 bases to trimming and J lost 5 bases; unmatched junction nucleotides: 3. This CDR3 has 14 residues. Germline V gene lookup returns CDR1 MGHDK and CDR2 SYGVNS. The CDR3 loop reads CASTRDRDNSPLHF. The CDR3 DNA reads TGTGCCAGCACCCGGGACAGGGATAATTCACCCCTCCACTTT.

CDR3 region: CASSLGIWHEQFF. Here the CDR3 DNA reads TGTGCCAGCAGTTTGGGGATCTGGCATGAGCAGTTCTTC. V is TRBV2 and J is TRBJ2-1; D unresolved. Germline CDR1 is SNHLY and CDR2 is FYNNEI. CDR3 length: 13 amino acids. The V gene lost 5 bases and the J gene lost 8 bases, with 13 bases spanning the gap.

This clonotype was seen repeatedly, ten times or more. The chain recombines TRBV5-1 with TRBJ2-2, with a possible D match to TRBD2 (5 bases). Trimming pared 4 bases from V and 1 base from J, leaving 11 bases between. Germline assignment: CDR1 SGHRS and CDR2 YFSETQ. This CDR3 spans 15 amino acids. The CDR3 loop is CASSPSSRNTGELFF. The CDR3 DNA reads TGCGCCAGCAGCCCCTCTAGCCGGAACACCGGGGAGCTGTTTTTT.

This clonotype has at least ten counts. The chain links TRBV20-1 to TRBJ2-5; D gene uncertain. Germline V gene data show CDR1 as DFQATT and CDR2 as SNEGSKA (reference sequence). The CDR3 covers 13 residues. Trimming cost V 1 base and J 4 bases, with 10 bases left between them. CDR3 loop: CSARVGQRETQYF. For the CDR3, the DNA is TGCAGTGCTAGAGTAGGGCAACGAGAGACCCAGTACTTC.

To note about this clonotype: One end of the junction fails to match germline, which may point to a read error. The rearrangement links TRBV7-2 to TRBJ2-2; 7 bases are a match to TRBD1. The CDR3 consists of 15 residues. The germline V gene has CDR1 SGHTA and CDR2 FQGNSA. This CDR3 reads CASRLGGPNTGELFF. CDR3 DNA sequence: TGTGCCAGCAGGTTAGGGGGCCCGAACACCGGGGAGCTGTTTTTT.

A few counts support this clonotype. The CDR3 region is CASSDTPRAPYEQYF. CDR3 coding DNA: TGTGCCAGCAGTGATACCCCCCGCGCTCCCTACGAGCAGTACTTC. V and J are TRBV9 and TRBJ2-7; D unresolved. Germline CDR1 and CDR2: SGDLS and YYNGEE. The V and J ends lost 5 bases and 2 bases respectively, with 17 bases between them. CDR3 size: 15 residues.

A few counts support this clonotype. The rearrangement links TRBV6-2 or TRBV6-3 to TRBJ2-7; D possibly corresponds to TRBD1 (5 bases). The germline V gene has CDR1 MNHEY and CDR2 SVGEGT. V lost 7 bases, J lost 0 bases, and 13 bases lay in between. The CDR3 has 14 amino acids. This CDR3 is CASIPDTSSYEQYF. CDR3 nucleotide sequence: TGTGCCAGCATTCCGGACACGAGCTCCTACGAGCAGTACTTC.

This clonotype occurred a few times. The CDR3 coding sequence is TGCAGTGCACCCGATCTACAGGGTTGGTATGGCTACACCTTC. Translating it yields CSAPDLQGWYGYTF. The rearrangement uses TRBV20-1 and TRBJ1-2; D might be TRBD1 (6 bases). CDR1 and CDR2 from the germline V gene are DFQATT and SNEGSKA (reference sequence). The V end was cut by 6 bases, the J end by 5 bases, with 19 bases between. This CDR3 has 14 residues.

This chain's CDR3 is CASSSGQGNYYGYTF. The CDR3 DNA reads as TGCGCCAGCAGCTCTGGACAGGGGAATTACTATGGCTACACCTTC. The chain couples TRBV5-1 to TRBJ1-2; 9 bases agree with TRBD1. The V gene end was trimmed by 3 bases and the J gene end by 3 bases; junction bases not matched to a gene: 6. Germline loops: CDR1 SGHRS, CDR2 YFSETQ. This CDR3 is built from 15 residues. Full variable domain (rest looked up from reference TRBV5-1 and TRBJ1-2): KAGVTQTPRYLIKTRGQQVTLSCSPISGHRSVSWYQQTPGQGLQFLFEYFSETQRNKGNFPGRFSGRQFSNSRSEMNVSTLELGDSALYLCASSSGQGNYYGYTFGSGTRLTVV.

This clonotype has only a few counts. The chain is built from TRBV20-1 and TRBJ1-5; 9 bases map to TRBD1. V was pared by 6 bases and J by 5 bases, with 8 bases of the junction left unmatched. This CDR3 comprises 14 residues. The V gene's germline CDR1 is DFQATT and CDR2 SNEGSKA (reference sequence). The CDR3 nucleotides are TGCAGTGCCGGGACAGGGTTCCGCGATCAGCCCCAGCATTTT. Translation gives CSAGTGFRDQPQHF.

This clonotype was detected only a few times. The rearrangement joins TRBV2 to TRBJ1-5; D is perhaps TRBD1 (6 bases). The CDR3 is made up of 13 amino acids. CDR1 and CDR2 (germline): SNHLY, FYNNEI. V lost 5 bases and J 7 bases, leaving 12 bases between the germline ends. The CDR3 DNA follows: TGTGCCAGCAGTACCACAGGGAACCAGCCCCAGCATTTT. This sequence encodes CASSTTGNQPQHF.

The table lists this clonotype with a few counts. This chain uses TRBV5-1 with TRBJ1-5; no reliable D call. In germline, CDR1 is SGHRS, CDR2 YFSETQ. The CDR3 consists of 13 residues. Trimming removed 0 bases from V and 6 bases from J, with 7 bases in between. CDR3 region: CASSLAEGQPQHF. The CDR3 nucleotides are TGCGCCAGCAGCTTGGCCGAGGGTCAGCCCCAGCATTTT. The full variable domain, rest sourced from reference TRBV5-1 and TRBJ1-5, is KAGVTQTPRYLIKTRGQQVTLSCSPISGHRSVSWYQQTPGQGLQFLFEYFSETQRNKGNFPGRFSGRQFSNSRSEMNVSTLELGDSALYLCASSLAEGQPQHFGDGTRLSIL.

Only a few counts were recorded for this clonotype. The CDR3 spells CASSQDNRWRGGYNEQFF. DNA of the CDR3: TGCGCCAGCAGCCAAGATAATCGGTGGCGGGGGGGTTACAATGAGCAGTTCTTC. The chain uses TRBV4-3 and TRBJ2-1; 9 bases align to TRBD2. The trim removed 0 bases at V and 4 bases at J, leaving 10 bases unmatched. The germline V gene encodes CDR1 LGHNA and CDR2 YSLEER. This CDR3 spans 18 amino acids.

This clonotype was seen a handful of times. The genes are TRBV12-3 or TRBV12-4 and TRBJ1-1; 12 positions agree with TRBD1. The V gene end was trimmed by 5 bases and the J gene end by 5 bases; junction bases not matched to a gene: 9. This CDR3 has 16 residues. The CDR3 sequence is CASSRGTGGARTEAFF. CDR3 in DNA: TGTGCCAGCAGTCGAGGGACAGGGGGCGCGAGGACTGAAGCTTTCTTT.

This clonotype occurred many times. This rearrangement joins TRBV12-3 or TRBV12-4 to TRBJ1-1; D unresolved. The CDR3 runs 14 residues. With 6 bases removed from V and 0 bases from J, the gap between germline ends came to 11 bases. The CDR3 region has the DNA TGTGCCAGCAGGCGGGAGCTCCTGAACACTGAAGCTTTCTTT. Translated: CASRRELLNTEAFF.

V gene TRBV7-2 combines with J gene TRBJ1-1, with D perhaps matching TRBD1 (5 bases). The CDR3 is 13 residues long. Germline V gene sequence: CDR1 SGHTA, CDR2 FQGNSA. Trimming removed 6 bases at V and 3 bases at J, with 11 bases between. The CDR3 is CASSSGQDTEAFF. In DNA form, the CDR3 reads TGTGCCAGCAGTTCGGGGCAGGACACTGAAGCTTTCTTT.

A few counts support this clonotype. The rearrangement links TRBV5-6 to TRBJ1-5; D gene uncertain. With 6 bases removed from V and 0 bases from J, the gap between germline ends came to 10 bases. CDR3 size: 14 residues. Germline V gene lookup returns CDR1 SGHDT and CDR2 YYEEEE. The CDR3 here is CASTRSGSNQPQHF. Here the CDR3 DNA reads TGTGCCAGCACCCGAAGTGGTAGCAATCAGCCCCAGCATTTT.

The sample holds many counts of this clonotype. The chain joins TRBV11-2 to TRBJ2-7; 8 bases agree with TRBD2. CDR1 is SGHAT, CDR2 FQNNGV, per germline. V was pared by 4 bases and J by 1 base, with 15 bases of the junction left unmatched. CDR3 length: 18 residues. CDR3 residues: CASSSPLAALAGSYEQYF. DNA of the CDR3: TGTGCCAGCAGCTCCCCCCTCGCCGCTTTAGCGGGATCCTACGAGCAGTACTTC.

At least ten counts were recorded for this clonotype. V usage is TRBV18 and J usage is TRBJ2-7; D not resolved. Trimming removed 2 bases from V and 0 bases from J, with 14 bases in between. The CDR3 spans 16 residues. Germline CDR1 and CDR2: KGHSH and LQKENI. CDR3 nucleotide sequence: TGTGCCAGCTCACCAGCCCGAGGTTCGAGCTCCTACGAGCAGTACTTC. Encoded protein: CASSPARGSSSYEQYF.